Presented here are 12 T cell receptor beta chains from one specimen sequenced in a study of technical replicates of blood from several donors. Method: immunoSEQ multiplex PCR; TCRdb's copy keeps in-frame clones and lacks some. This sample carries some 60,000 clones, about 87% of them seen once, and the ten largest clones take about 5.5%. Sequences were obtained from PBMCs. Receptor source: a human donor in good health. Some clones in this sample may be carry-over from other donors' samples.

The chain joins TRBV7-9 to TRBJ1-4; a weak D match, TRBD1 (5 bases). Per germline, CDR1 SEHNR and CDR2 FQNEAQ (reference sequence). Between the trimmed V and J ends, which lost 4 bases and 12 bases, there was a span of 9 bases. This CDR3 contains 11 residues. The CDR3 DNA sequence: TGTGCCAGCAGCTCAGGGACTGAACTGTTTTTT. It yields the protein CASSSGTELFF. The full variable domain, rest sourced from reference TRBV7-9 and TRBJ1-4, is DTGVSQNPRHKITKRGQNVTFRCDPISEHNRLYWYRQTLGQGPEFLTYFQNEAQLEKSRLLSDRFSAERPKGSFSTLEIQRTEQGDSAMYLCASSSGTELFFGSGTQLSVL.

V usage is TRBV30 and J usage is TRBJ1-1; weak D call: TRBD1 (6 bases). The V and J ends lost 5 bases and 4 bases respectively, with 14 bases between them. The CDR3 length is 13 residues. Germline V CDR1 and CDR2: GTSNPN, SVGIG (reference sequence). The DNA of the CDR3 is TGTGCCTGGGTGGGGGGGGCCGGCACTGAAGCTTTCTTT. It codes for CAWVGGAGTEAFF.

This chain joins TRBV7-2 and TRBJ2-7; unclear D gene. This CDR3 is 15 amino acids long. Between the trimmed V and J ends, which lost 2 bases and 2 bases, there was a span of 13 bases. Per germline, CDR1 SGHTA and CDR2 FQGNSA. The CDR3 DNA sequence: TGTGCCAGCAGCTTACCCCAGACGGCGGCCTACGAGCAGTACTTC. This translates into CASSLPQTAAYEQYF.

The chain recombines TRBV6-5 with TRBJ2-3; unclear D gene. Germline V lookup: CDR1 MNHEY, CDR2 SVGAGI. V was trimmed by 5 bases and J by 3 bases, leaving 6 bases between them. This CDR3 has 12 amino acids. CDR3 coding DNA: TGTGCCAGCAGTCCGGAGACAGATACGCAGTATTTT. Amino acids: CASSPETDTQYF.

V usage is TRBV7-7 and J usage is TRBJ2-3, with 9 bases aligning to TRBD2. The CDR3 runs 15 residues. J was trimmed by 5 bases and V by 0 bases; bases with no gene match: 3. Germline assignment: CDR1 SSHAT and CDR2 FNYEAQ (reference sequence). The DNA of the CDR3 is TGTGCCAGCAGCTTAGCTGGCGGGAGGGGAGATACGCAGTATTTT. Its protein product is CASSLAGGRGDTQYF.

The CDR3 coding sequence is TGTGCCAGCAGCTCCGGGACTAGCGGGAGGATCCGCGAGCAGTACTTC. Translated: CASSSGTSGRIREQYF. The chain has TRBV7-2 and TRBJ2-7, with TRBD2 matching 15 bases. V trimming: 4 bases; J trimming: 6 bases; junction bases outside the gene matches: 7. The germline V gene encodes CDR1 SGHTA and CDR2 FQGNSA. The CDR3 loop spans 16 amino acids.

The chain employs TRBV7-9 and TRBJ2-2; D remains unclear. The CDR3 runs 15 residues. Trimming shortened V by 1 base and J by 0 bases, and 6 bases separated the two germline ends. In germline, CDR1 is SEHNR, CDR2 FQNEAQ (reference sequence). CDR3 in amino acids: CASSLGGANTGELFF. The CDR3 coding sequence is TGTGCCAGCAGCTTAGGAGGAGCGAACACCGGGGAGCTGTTTTTT.

The rearrangement links TRBV7-9 to TRBJ2-2; 9 nucleotides agree with TRBD1. V gave up 5 bases and J gave up 5 bases; unmatched junction bases: 6. Germline V gene lookup returns CDR1 SEHNR and CDR2 FQNEAQ (reference sequence). The CDR3 sequence is 15 residues long. CDR3 protein: CASSLGQGRTGELFF. The CDR3 region has the DNA TGTGCCAGCAGCCTAGGACAGGGGAGGACCGGGGAGCTGTTTTTT.

This rearrangement joins TRBV25-1 to TRBJ1-6; 11 bases are a match to TRBD1. Germline-derived CDR1 and CDR2 are MGHDK and SYGVNS. V trimming: 0 bases; J trimming: 9 bases; junction bases outside the gene matches: 10. The length of the CDR3 is 18 residues. The CDR3 spells CASSEYRTGQGVGSPLHF. CDR3 sequence (DNA): TGTGCCAGCAGTGAATATCGAACGGGACAGGGGGTAGGTTCACCCCTCCACTTT.

This sequence joins TRBV5-5 and TRBJ2-2, with D maybe TRBD2 (5 bases). The CDR3 extends over 13 amino acids. The germline gives CDR1 SGHKS, CDR2 YYEKEE (reference sequence). Trimming cost V 1 base and J 7 bases, with 8 bases left between them. DNA for the CDR3: TGTGCCAGCAGCTTGATTGGGAGCGGGGAGCTGTTTTTT. Translation: CASSLIGSGELFF.

The V gene is TRBV6-4, the J gene TRBJ2-7, with TRBD2 matching over 9 bases. The V gene's germline CDR1 is MRHNA and CDR2 SNTAGT. The CDR3 spans 15 residues. With 6 bases clipped from V and 5 bases from J, the junction kept 11 bases outside the gene matches. The CDR3 DNA reads as TGTGCCAGCAGCAGTATTCCGGGACTAGCCCACGAGCAGTACTTC. Its protein product is CASSSIPGLAHEQYF.

This chain joins TRBV6-1 and TRBJ1-1; D is perhaps TRBD1 (5 bases). The V gene lost 6 bases and the J gene lost 0 bases, with 14 bases spanning the gap. The CDR3 spans 15 residues. Germline V CDR1 and CDR2: MNHNS, SASEGT. CDR3 region: CASSARAIMNTEAFF. As DNA, the CDR3 is TGTGCCAGCAGCGCCAGGGCGATCATGAACACTGAAGCTTTCTTT.